These 13 T cell receptor beta chains were sequenced from one sample in a study of shared clonotypes between healthy human individuals. Clones were read by immunoSEQ multiplex PCR, and TCRdb kept only the in-frame ones, dropping some. The profile covers fewer than 1.6 million clones, with 98% appearing a single time and approximately 0.4% taken by the ten largest. The sample taken for sequencing was naive CD4+ T cells sorted from blood. Subset indicated: CD45RA+ positively selected. These receptors were taken from a man aged 25 to 45 in good health.

Turning to this clone: The identical CDR3 is also encoded by other nucleotide sequences in the sample. The V and J genes are TRBV5-1 and TRBJ2-7; possible D gene TRBD2, 6 bases. V lost 3 bases and J 2 bases, leaving 12 bases between the germline ends. Germline lookup yields CDR1 SGHRS and CDR2 YFSETQ. This CDR3 is 14 amino acids long. CDR3 sequence (DNA): TGCGCCAGCAGCTCAAGCGGGCAAGCCTACGAGCAGTACTTC. This codes for CASSSSGQAYEQYF. Looking up the rest from reference TRBV5-1 and TRBJ2-7 gives the full variable domain: KAGVTQTPRYLIKTRGQQVTLSCSPISGHRSVSWYQQTPGQGLQFLFEYFSETQRNKGNFPGRFSGRQFSNSRSEMNVSTLELGDSALYLCASSSSGQAYEQYFGPGTRLTVT.

The chain carries TRBV6-1 and TRBJ1-5; possibly TRBD1 for D (6 bases). This CDR3 region has 17 residues. The V end was cut by 8 bases, the J end by 0 bases, with 20 bases between. CDR1 and CDR2 from the germline V gene are MNHNS and SASEGT. The CDR3 sequence is CASRKGGRGYSNQPQHF. CDR3 nucleotide sequence: TGTGCCAGCCGTAAAGGCGGCAGGGGCTATAGCAATCAGCCCCAGCATTTT.

This chain uses TRBV5-6 with TRBJ2-5, with D unclear. CDR3 size: 13 residues. Trimming removed 0 bases at V and 4 bases at J, with 7 bases between. From germline, CDR1 is SGHDT and CDR2 YYEEEE. The CDR3 sequence: CASSLDAGETQYF. The CDR3 region has the DNA TGTGCCAGCAGCTTGGACGCAGGAGAGACCCAGTACTTC.

This clone was recorded once. The V gene is TRBV10-1, the J gene TRBJ2-1; maybe TRBD2 (5 bases). The ends were cut back, 3 bases at V and 10 bases at J, with 22 bases in the middle. This CDR3 has 16 residues. Germline lookup yields CDR1 WNHNN and CDR2 SYGVQD (reference sequence). The CDR3 DNA reads as TGCGCCAGCAGTGATATGCCCGGCCGGGAAAGAGAAGAGCAGTTCTTC. This sequence encodes CASSDMPGREREEQFF.

This chain links TRBV5-4 with TRBJ1-2, with a tentative D call TRBD1 (6 bases). The germline gives CDR1 SGHNT, CDR2 YYREEE (reference sequence). CDR3 length equals 16 residues. The ends were cut back, 4 bases at V and 4 bases at J, with 20 bases in the middle. The CDR3 DNA reads as TGTGCCAGCAGCACCAAGGGTGGGGGGCCGGGCTATGGCTACACCTTC. Translation gives CASSTKGGGPGYGYTF.

V gene TRBV5-8 combines with J gene TRBJ2-7, with TRBD1 identical over 10 bases. Per the germline V gene, CDR1 is SGHTS and CDR2 is YDEGEE. With V trimmed by 4 bases and J by 4 bases, 5 bases remained unmatched. There are 14 residues in the CDR3. CDR3 protein: CASSPGTGVYEQYF. The CDR3 DNA is TGTGCCAGCAGCCCCGGGACAGGGGTGTACGAGCAGTACTTC.

A word on this clone: Other DNA sequences in the same sample also yield this CDR3. The chain uses TRBV11-2 and TRBJ2-2, with a possible D match to TRBD1 (6 bases). There are 15 residues in the CDR3. Germline V gives CDR1 SGHAT, CDR2 FQNNGV. V was shortened by 5 bases and J by 2 bases, with 12 bases between the two germline ends. This chain's CDR3 is CASSPGTLNTGELFF. DNA of the CDR3: TGTGCCAGCAGCCCCGGGACACTTAACACCGGGGAGCTGTTTTTT. Full variable domain (missing parts from reference TRBV11-2 and TRBJ2-2): EAGVAQSPRYKIIEKRQSVAFWCNPISGHATLYWYQQILGQGPKLLIQFQNNGVVDDSQLPKDRFSAERLKGVDSTLKIQPAKLEDSAVYLCASSPGTLNTGELFFGEGSRLTVL.

The chain links TRBV4-2 to TRBJ2-1, with a tentative D call TRBD1 (6 bases). Germline V lookup: CDR1 LGHNA, CDR2 YNFKEQ. The germline V and J ends were trimmed by 1 base and 4 bases, with 14 bases remaining between them. This CDR3 spans 16 amino acids. The chain's CDR3 is CASSQASSRGYNEQFF. The CDR3 DNA reads TGTGCCAGCAGCCAAGCGAGCTCCAGGGGATACAATGAGCAGTTCTTC.

This clone is a singleton in its sample. This sequence joins TRBV13 and TRBJ2-7, with D unclear. The V gene's germline CDR1 is PRHDT and CDR2 FYEKMQ (reference sequence). V was pared by 7 bases and J by 1 base, with 11 bases between. The CDR3 totals 13 residues. CDR3 protein: CASNRALSYEQYF. CDR3 DNA: TGTGCCAGCAACCGGGCCCTATCCTACGAGCAGTACTTC. The variable domain in full, with the rest retrieved from reference TRBV13 and TRBJ2-7, is AAGVIQSPRHLIKEKRETATLKCYPIPRHDTVYWYQQGPGQDPQFLISFYEKMQSDKGSIPDRFSAQQFSDYHSELNMSSLELGDSALYFCASNRALSYEQYFGPGTRLTVT.

The genes are TRBV4-3 and TRBJ1-3, with D maybe TRBD1 (6 bases). V was cut by 0 bases and J by 13 bases, with 16 bases left in between. This CDR3 contains 14 residues. CDR1 and CDR2 (germline): LGHNA, YSLEER. CDR3 nucleotide sequence: TGCGCCAGCAGCCAAGATCGGGCAGGGGCAGTGATATATTTT. Amino acid sequence: CASSQDRAGAVIYF.

The chain recombines TRBV10-3 with TRBJ2-1; D is undetermined. Germline V gene data show CDR1 as ENHRY and CDR2 as SYGVKD. The CDR3 contains 16 residues. The V end was cut by 0 bases, the J end by 4 bases, with 13 bases between. The CDR3 region is CAISESVGRLYNEQFF. The CDR3 DNA sequence: TGTGCCATCAGTGAGTCGGTAGGGCGGTTATACAATGAGCAGTTCTTC.

This sequence joins TRBV7-9 and TRBJ1-4; no clear D. The CDR3 has 12 residues. Germline V lookup: CDR1 SEHNR, CDR2 FQNEAQ (reference sequence). V dropped 5 bases and J dropped 8 bases, with 9 bases sitting between them. The CDR3 spells CASSQSLEKLFF. CDR3 DNA: TGTGCCAGCAGCCAATCTCTCGAAAAACTGTTTTTT.

The chain recombines TRBV2 with TRBJ2-5; D might be TRBD2 (6 bases). V was shortened by 2 bases and J by 2 bases, with 9 bases between the two germline ends. The CDR3 length is 14 residues. Per germline, CDR1 SNHLY and CDR2 FYNNEI. The CDR3 here is CASSEMTRQETQYF. CDR3 bases: TGTGCCAGCAGTGAAATGACTAGGCAAGAGACCCAGTACTTC.